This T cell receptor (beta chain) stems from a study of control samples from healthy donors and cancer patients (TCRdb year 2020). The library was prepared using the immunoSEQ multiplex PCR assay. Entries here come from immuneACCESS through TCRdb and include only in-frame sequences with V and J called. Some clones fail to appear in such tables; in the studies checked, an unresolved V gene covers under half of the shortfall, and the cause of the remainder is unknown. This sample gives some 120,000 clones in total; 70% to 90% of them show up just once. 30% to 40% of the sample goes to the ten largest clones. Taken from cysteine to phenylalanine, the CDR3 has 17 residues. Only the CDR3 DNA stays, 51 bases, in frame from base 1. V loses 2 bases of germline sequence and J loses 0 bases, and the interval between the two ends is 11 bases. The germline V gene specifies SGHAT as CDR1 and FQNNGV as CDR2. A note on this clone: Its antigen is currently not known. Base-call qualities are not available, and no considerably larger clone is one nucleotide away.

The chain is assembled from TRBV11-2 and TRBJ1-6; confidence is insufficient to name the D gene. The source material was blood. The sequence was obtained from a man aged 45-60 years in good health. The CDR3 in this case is CASSLYSAYSYNSPLHF. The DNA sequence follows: TGTGCCAGCAGCTTATATTCAGCCTACTCCTATAATTCACCCCTCCACTTT.